This T cell receptor beta chain emerged from a study of blood T cell repertoires in COVID-19. Per the study methods: Researchers report that nucleated cell counts were estimated from reference gene primer amplification. Some clones are missing from TCRdb's copy, which holds only in-frame ones; the method was immunoSEQ multiplex PCR. The DNA was the basis for D and trimming; V, J and clone size are from that table. The repertoire holds 270,000 or so clones, roughly 85% seen once, with less than 4% in the top ten. V trimming: 5 bases; J trimming: 5 bases; junction bases outside the gene matches: 8. This CDR3 spans 14 amino acids. In germline, CDR1 is SGHVS, CDR2 FNYEAQ.

Input material: peripheral blood. J is TRBJ2-5 and V is TRBV7-6; 7 nucleotides line up with TRBD2. The receptor comes from a woman aged 18-35 years with acute or convalescent COVID-19. The DNA for the CDR3 is TGTGCCAGCAGCCAAGGGGCGGGAGCGGAGACCCAGTACTTC. Translation gives CASSQGAGAETQYF.